This T cell receptor (beta chain) was retrieved from a study of shared clonotypes between healthy human individuals. Findings of the study overall: Non-shared clonotypes displayed generation probabilities falling below those of clonotypes present in all four donors.

Method: immunoSEQ multiplex PCR; TCRdb's copy keeps in-frame clones and lacks some. The sample has some 1,900,000 clones; just under 95% are singletons. Note on this clone: The antigen remains undetermined.

This CDR3 has 16 residues. J was trimmed by 5 bases and V by 5 bases; bases with no gene match: 10. Germline V gene lookup returns CDR1 MGHRA and CDR2 YSYEKL. Naive CD8 cells lacked CD45RO, underwent positive selection for CCR7 and left out terminally differentiated effector memory CD45RA+ cells. The TCR comes from a man aged 18 to 30 in good health. J is TRBJ2-2 and V is TRBV4-1, with TRBD1 matching over 8 bases. The sequencing input was naive CD8+ T cells sorted from blood. The CDR3 sequence: CASSFGQGVSTGELFF. The CDR3 DNA reads TGCGCCAGCAGCTTCGGACAGGGAGTATCAACCGGGGAGCTGTTTTTT.